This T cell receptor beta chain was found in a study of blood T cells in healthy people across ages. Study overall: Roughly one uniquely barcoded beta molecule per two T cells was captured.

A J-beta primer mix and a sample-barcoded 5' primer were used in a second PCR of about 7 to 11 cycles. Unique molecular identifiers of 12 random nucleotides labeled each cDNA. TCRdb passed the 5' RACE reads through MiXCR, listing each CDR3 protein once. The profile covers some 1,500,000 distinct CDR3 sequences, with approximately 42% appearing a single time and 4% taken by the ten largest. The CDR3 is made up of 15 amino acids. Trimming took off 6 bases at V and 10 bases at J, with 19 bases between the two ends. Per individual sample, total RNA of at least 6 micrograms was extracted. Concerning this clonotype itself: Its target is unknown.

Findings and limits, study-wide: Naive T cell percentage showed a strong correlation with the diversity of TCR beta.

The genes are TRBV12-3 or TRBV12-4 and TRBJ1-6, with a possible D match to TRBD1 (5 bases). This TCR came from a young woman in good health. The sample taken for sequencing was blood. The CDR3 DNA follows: TGTGCCAGCAGCCAGACCGGGACGTTAAGCTCACCCCTCCACTTT. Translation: CASSQTGTLSSPLHF.